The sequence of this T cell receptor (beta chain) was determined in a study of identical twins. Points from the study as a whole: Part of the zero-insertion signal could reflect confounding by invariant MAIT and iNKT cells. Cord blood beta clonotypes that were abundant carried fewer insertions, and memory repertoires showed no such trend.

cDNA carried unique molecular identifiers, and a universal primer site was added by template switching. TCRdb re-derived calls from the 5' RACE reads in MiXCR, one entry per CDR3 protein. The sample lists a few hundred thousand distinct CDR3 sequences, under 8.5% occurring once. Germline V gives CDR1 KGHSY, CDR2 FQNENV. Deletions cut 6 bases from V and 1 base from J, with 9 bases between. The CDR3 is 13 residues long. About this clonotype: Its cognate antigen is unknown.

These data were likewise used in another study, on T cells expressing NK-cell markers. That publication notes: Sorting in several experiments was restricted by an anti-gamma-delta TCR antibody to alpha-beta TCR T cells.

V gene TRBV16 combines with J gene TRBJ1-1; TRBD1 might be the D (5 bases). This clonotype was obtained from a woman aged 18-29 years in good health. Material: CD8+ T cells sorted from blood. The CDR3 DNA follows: TGTGCCAGCAGTCGGGACGCGAACACTGAAGCTTTCTTT. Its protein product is CASSRDANTEAFF. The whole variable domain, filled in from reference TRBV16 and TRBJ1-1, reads GEEVAQTPKHLVRGEGQKAKLYCAPIKGHSYVFWYQQVLKNEFKFLISFQNENVFDETGMPKERFSAKCLPNSPCSLEIQATKLEDSAVYFCASSRDANTEAFFGQGTRLTVV.